The rows below give T cell receptor beta chains drawn from one sample of a study of response to subunit inactivated influenza vaccine. TCRdb ran MiXCR on the RT-PCR reads and lists one entry per CDR3 protein. Here the sample spans over 650,000 distinct CDR3 sequences, around 20% being singletons. The specimen comprised PBMCs from blood, sampled around 5 days after vaccination. Receptor source: a man aged 45-65 years who received an inactivated influenza vaccine. Both conserved end residues are part of each CDR3. D genes are given only for firm matches. Where a row states a size, it is once, few, many or the class of an expanded clone; other rows omit it.

cdr3_nt	cdr3_aa	j_call	v_call	d_call	clone_size
TGCGCCAGCAGCTTAGGACCGGCTAGCGGGAGCACAGATACGCAGTATTTT	CASSLGPASGSTDTQYF	TRBJ2-3	TRBV5-1	TRBD2	many
TGTGCCATCAGGGACACACAGCCGAACACTGAAGCTTTCTTT	CAIRDTQPNTEAFF	TRBJ1-1	TRBV10-3	NA	NA
TGTGCCACCAGTGATTTTGGTAATGAGCAGTTCTTC	CATSDFGNEQFF	TRBJ2-1	TRBV24-1	NA	NA
TGTGCCAGCAGCTTGGTTCGGGATGGCTACACCTTC	CASSLVRDGYTF	TRBJ1-2	TRBV5-6	NA	NA
TGTGCCAGCAGCGTCGGGACAGGCGACCAAGAGACCCAGTACTTC	CASSVGTGDQETQYF	TRBJ2-5	TRBV11-2	TRBD1	NA
TGCAGTGCTAGAAACAGGGCCCTTATTAGCAATCAGCCCCAGCATTTT	CSARNRALISNQPQHF	TRBJ1-5	TRBV20-1	NA	NA
TGTGCCAGCAGTTACTCCAGAGGAGCGGGGTTCTCCTACAATGAGCAGTTCTTC	CASSYSRGAGFSYNEQFF	TRBJ2-1	TRBV6-5	TRBD2	NA
TGTGCCAGCAGAGGACAGAGCCCTACCAAAAACATTCAGTACTTC	CASRGQSPTKNIQYF	TRBJ2-4	TRBV28	NA	few
TGTGCCAGCGACTCATCCCAGGGCCGCTCTGGAAACACCATATATTTT	CASDSSQGRSGNTIYF	TRBJ1-3	TRBV12-3/TRBV12-4	NA	NA
TGTGCCAGCAGTTACTCGACCATACGAACTAGCGGGAGGTCCTACGAGCAGTACTTC	CASSYSTIRTSGRSYEQYF	TRBJ2-7	TRBV6-5	TRBD2	NA
TGCGCCAGCAGCCAAGATTCGGGCGGGGCGGAGTACTTC	CASSQDSGGAEYF	TRBJ2-5	TRBV4-3	NA	NA
TGCGCCAGCAGCTTGGTCCAGCGCCGGGTGGGGAATGAGCAGTTCTTC	CASSLVQRRVGNEQFF	TRBJ2-1	TRBV5-1	NA	few
TGTGCCAGCAGCTCGGGGAGCGAATCCTATGGCTACACCTTC	CASSSGSESYGYTF	TRBJ1-2	TRBV7-2	NA	NA
TGCGCCAGCAGCCAAGAACCTAGCGGGACGGGGGAGCAGTACTTC	CASSQEPSGTGEQYF	TRBJ2-7	TRBV4-3	TRBD2	many
TGTGCCAGCAGTTTTGAACTATCCCCCAATCAGCCCCAGCATTTT	CASSFELSPNQPQHF	TRBJ1-5	TRBV12-3/TRBV12-4	NA	many
TGTGCCAGCAGCCATCAGGGGACCCAGTACTTC	CASSHQGTQYF	TRBJ2-5	TRBV12-3/TRBV12-4	NA	many
TGCAGTGCTAGAGAAAGGCTAGCGGGGACGGCCTACAATGAGCAGTTCTTC	CSARERLAGTAYNEQFF	TRBJ2-1	TRBV20-1	TRBD2	NA
TGTGCCAGCAGTACTGGGACATGGACCTACGAGCAGTACTTC	CASSTGTWTYEQYF	TRBJ2-7	TRBV12-3/TRBV12-4	NA	many
TGTGCCAGCAGCGTAGTTTCGGACTCGGAGCAGTTCTTC	CASSVVSDSEQFF	TRBJ2-1	TRBV9	NA	NA
TGCAGTGCTAGCATGGGGAGGAAAGGAAACTACGAGCAGTACTTC	CSASMGRKGNYEQYF	TRBJ2-7	TRBV20-1	NA	NA
TGCGCCAGCAGCTCGACGGGGGCGAGGAATGAAAAACTGTTTTTT	CASSSTGARNEKLFF	TRBJ1-4	TRBV5-1	NA	few
TGCGCCAGCTCCCTGGGGGGACTAGCAGGCGATGAGCAGTTCTTC	CASSLGGLAGDEQFF	TRBJ2-1	TRBV5-1	TRBD2	few
TGTGCCAGCAGTCCCCCGGTTGGAGCGGGAAAAGTTAATGAGCAGTTCTTC	CASSPPVGAGKVNEQFF	TRBJ2-1	TRBV28	TRBD2	few
TGTGCTAGCAGCCAAGATCGAGCGGGGGGGCGCGAGACCCAGTACTTC	CASSQDRAGGRETQYF	TRBJ2-5	TRBV3-1	TRBD2	NA
TGTGCCAGCAATAGCGGGGGGAACCATGAGCAGTTCTTC	CASNSGGNHEQFF	TRBJ2-1	TRBV12-3/TRBV12-4	TRBD2	few
TGCAGTGCTAGTAGGAGGGCGAACACTGAAGCTTTCTTT	CSASRRANTEAFF	TRBJ1-1	TRBV20-1	NA	NA
TGTGCCAGCAGCTTACAGTCCCGGGCTGAAGCTTTCTTT	CASSLQSRAEAFF	TRBJ1-1	TRBV7-2	NA	NA
TGCGCCAGCAGCTTTGGGACACTGGCACCAGATACGCAGTATTTT	CASSFGTLAPDTQYF	TRBJ2-3	TRBV5-1	NA	NA
TGTGCCACCAGTGCACCGGGACAACAAGAGACCCAGTACTTC	CATSAPGQQETQYF	TRBJ2-5	TRBV24-1	NA	many
TGCAGTGCTAGGAGAGCTACTTTAAATAGCAATCAGCCCCAGCATTTT	CSARRATLNSNQPQHF	TRBJ1-5	TRBV20-1	NA	many
TGTGCCAGCAGTTTAGGCGTAGCGGGGGGCCCAGGGGAGCAGTACTTC	CASSLGVAGGPGEQYF	TRBJ2-7	TRBV12-3/TRBV12-4	TRBD2	NA
TGCAGTGCGGTGGGACGGCCGAGGGTTAATTCACCCCTCCACTTT	CSAVGRPRVNSPLHF	TRBJ1-6	TRBV20-1	NA	NA
TGTGCCAGCAGCCCACAGGGTGGCGGCACCGGGGAGCTGTTTTTT	CASSPQGGGTGELFF	TRBJ2-2	TRBV7-3	NA	few
TGTGCCAGCAGCTTAGGGGGGGTTCAACCCCAGCATTTT	CASSLGGVQPQHF	TRBJ1-5	TRBV12-3/TRBV12-4	NA	many
TGTGCCACCAGCCGGGACAGCCAAGAGACCCAGTACTTC	CATSRDSQETQYF	TRBJ2-5	TRBV15	TRBD1	many
TGTGCCAAAACCGGGACAGGGGACACAGATACGCAGTATTTT	CAKTGTGDTDTQYF	TRBJ2-3	TRBV7-9	TRBD1	few
TGTGCCAGCAGGGACAATCCGCTACCGGGACGTAACACAGATACGCAGTATTTT	CASRDNPLPGRNTDTQYF	TRBJ2-3	TRBV6-2/TRBV6-3	NA	many
TGTGCCAGCAGTTCTTCTAAGGGGGCTAACACCTTC	CASSSSKGANTF	TRBJ1-2	TRBV12-3/TRBV12-4	TRBD1	few
TGTGCCAGTAGTAATCCCCGAAGCAGAATAGAGACCCAGTACTTC	CASSNPRSRIETQYF	TRBJ2-5	TRBV19	NA	NA
TGCAGCGTTGGACGGGGGGGGGGAAGCATCGGTGAGCAGTTCTTC	CSVGRGGGSIGEQFF	TRBJ2-1	TRBV29-1	TRBD2	many
TGTGCCAGCAGCGTGGAATACAATGAGCAGTTCTTC	CASSVEYNEQFF	TRBJ2-1	TRBV5-6	NA	NA
TGCAGTGCTGGAGCTTCTTCTCGTTGGGACGAGACCCAGTACTTC	CSAGASSRWDETQYF	TRBJ2-5	TRBV20-1	NA	few
TGTGCCAGCAGTTCCTCTCGAAGGTACGAGCAGTACTTC	CASSSSRRYEQYF	TRBJ2-7	TRBV27	NA	NA
TGCGCCAGCAGCCTACATCAGGGATCACCCCTCCACTTT	CASSLHQGSPLHF	TRBJ1-6	TRBV5-1	NA	many
TGTGCCAGCAGCTACATTAGCGGGGGAGACAATGAGCAGTTCTTC	CASSYISGGDNEQFF	TRBJ2-1	TRBV11-2	TRBD2	NA